This entry describes one TCR beta chain. Its antigen is unidentified. This sample stems from a study of cytomegalovirus exposure and HLA in healthy donors. Study-wide results and caveats: Later analysis identified 16,000 or so TCR beta sequences associated with HLA alleles, using a false discovery rate threshold of 0.05.

Germline values: CDR1 MNHNS, CDR2 SASEGT. The CDR3 covers 15 residues. V shed 7 bases and J shed 5 bases, with 20 bases lying between them. Both 60 Vbeta primers and 13 Jbeta primers went into the PCR. Clones were sequenced by immunoSEQ multiplex PCR, and TCRdb holds only the in-frame ones, with some missing. Here the sample spans about 150,000 clones, roughly 64% being singletons. The sequencing sample was made of PBMCs. J is TRBJ2-5 and V is TRBV6-1; TRBD1 might be the D (6 bases). The receptor's source is a woman aged 30 to 39 in good health and CMV-seropositive. The chain's CDR3 is CASTLAAGDIETQYF. In DNA form, the CDR3 reads TGTGCCAGCACTTTGGCGGCAGGGGATATTGAGACCCAGTACTTC.